The 5 T cell receptor beta chains below all came from one sample that was sequenced in a study of T cell responses to AZD1222 COVID-19 vaccine. Profiled with immunoSEQ multiplex PCR; TCRdb holds only in-frame clones, not every one. The sample gives roughly 150,000 clones, around four fifths of which show up once; 4.1% is in the top ten. Material: peripheral blood, obtained on day 0 of AZD1222 vaccination. Receptors originate from an adult in good health.

J is TRBJ1-1 and V is TRBV6-5, with D unresolved. This CDR3 is 13 amino acids long. The ends were cut back, 2 bases at V and 2 bases at J, with 6 bases in the middle. Germline CDR1 is MNHEY and CDR2 is SVGAGI. CDR3 protein: CASSYRRNTEAFF. DNA of the CDR3: TGTGCCAGCAGTTACAGGAGAAACACTGAAGCTTTCTTT.

This clone was detected once. The chain carries TRBV11-1 and TRBJ1-1; D is unresolved. CDR3 length: 14 residues. CDR1 SGHAT and CDR2 FQDESV come from the germline V gene (reference sequence). The V gene lost 6 bases and the J gene lost 1 base, with 12 bases spanning the gap. The DNA of the CDR3 is TGTGCCAGCAGTGACTTGGTGCGGAACACTGAAGCTTTCTTT. Protein: CASSDLVRNTEAFF.

The genes are TRBV7-2 and TRBJ1-4; 8 nucleotides line up with TRBD1. J gave up 6 bases and V 5 bases, and 8 bases lay outside the gene matches. Germline CDR1 and CDR2: SGHTA and FQGNSA. The CDR3 sequence is 15 residues long. CDR3 residues: CASSRRTGRDEKLFF. In DNA form, the CDR3 reads TGTGCCAGCAGCCGGAGGACAGGGAGGGATGAAAAACTGTTTTTT.

This clone was seen once. The chain couples TRBV27 to TRBJ2-3, with D unclear. Germline lookup yields CDR1 MNHEY and CDR2 SMNVEV (reference sequence). Trimming shortened V by 2 bases and J by 0 bases, and 3 bases separated the two germline ends. This CDR3 is 13 amino acids long. This CDR3 reads CASSLRSTDTQYF. In nucleotides, the CDR3 is TGTGCCAGCAGTTTAAGAAGCACAGATACGCAGTATTTT.

This CDR3 reads CASRDINTGELFF. CDR3 in DNA: TGTGCCAGCCGGGACATAAACACCGGGGAGCTGTTTTTT. The rearrangement uses TRBV3-1 (or the pseudogene TRBV3-2) and TRBJ2-2, with D perhaps matching TRBD1 (6 bases). Germline V lookup: CDR1 LGHDT, CDR2 YNNKEL (reference sequence). V lost 8 bases to trimming and J lost 2 bases, with 9 bases between them. The CDR3 sequence is 13 residues long.